The clone carrying this TCR beta chain was counted ten times or more. This sample was included in a study of molecular identifiers for immune sequencing clone quantification. V was cut by 4 bases and J by 2 bases, with 5 bases left in between. There are 11 residues in the CDR3. The germline CDR1 and CDR2 sequences are DFQATT and SNEGSKA (reference sequence). TCRdb itself ran the PCR reads through MiXCR, one entry per CDR3 protein. The table lists under 650,000 distinct CDR3 sequences, 15% to 20% of them singletons. The sequence was collected from a human donor in good health. Some libraries in this study had Jurkat cell RNA spiked in. V gene TRBV20-1 combines with J gene TRBJ1-2; D unresolved. Sequenced input: naive CD8+ T cells from blood, with Jurkat cell RNA spiked in. Subset reported: FACS-sorted CD8+CD4-CCR7+CD45RA+ naive T cells. The CDR3 region has the DNA TGCAGTGCTATGGAGAACTATGGCTACACCTTC. Protein sequence: CSAMENYGYTF.